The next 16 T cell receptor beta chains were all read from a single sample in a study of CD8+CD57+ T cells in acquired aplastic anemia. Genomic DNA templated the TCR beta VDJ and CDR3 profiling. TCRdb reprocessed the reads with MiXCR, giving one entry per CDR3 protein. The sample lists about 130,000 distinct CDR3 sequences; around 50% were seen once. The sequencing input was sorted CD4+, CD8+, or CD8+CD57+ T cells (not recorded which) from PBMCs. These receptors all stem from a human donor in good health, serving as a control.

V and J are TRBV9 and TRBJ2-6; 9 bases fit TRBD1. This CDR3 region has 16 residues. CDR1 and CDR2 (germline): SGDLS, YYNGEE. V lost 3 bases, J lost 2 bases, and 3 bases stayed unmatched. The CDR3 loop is CASSARTGAGANVLTF. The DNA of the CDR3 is TGTGCCAGCAGCGCTCGGACAGGGGCTGGGGCCAACGTCCTGACTTTC.

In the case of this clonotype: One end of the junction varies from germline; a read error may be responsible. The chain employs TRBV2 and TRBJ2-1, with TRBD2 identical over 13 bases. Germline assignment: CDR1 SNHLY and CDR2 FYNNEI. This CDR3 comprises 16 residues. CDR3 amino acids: CASSLQTSGGRNEQSF. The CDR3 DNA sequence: TGTGCCAGCAGTTTACAGACTAGCGGGGGGAGAAATGAGCAGTCCTTC.

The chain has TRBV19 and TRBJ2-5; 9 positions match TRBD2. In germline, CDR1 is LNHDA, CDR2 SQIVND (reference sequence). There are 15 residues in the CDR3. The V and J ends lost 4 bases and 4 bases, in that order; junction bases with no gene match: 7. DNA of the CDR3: TGTGCCAGTAGTAACGTAGCGGGGGCCAGAGAGACCCAGTACTTC. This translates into CASSNVAGARETQYF.

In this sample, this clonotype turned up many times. The CDR3, as DNA: TGTGCCAGCAGTTACTCGGCACAAACCCATAACTATGGCTACACCTTC. It yields the protein CASSYSAQTHNYGYTF. The chain has TRBV6-5 and TRBJ1-2, with D uncertain. Between the trimmed V and J ends, which lost 0 bases and 1 base, there was a span of 12 bases. The CDR3 length is 16 residues. From germline, CDR1 is MNHEY and CDR2 SVGAGI.

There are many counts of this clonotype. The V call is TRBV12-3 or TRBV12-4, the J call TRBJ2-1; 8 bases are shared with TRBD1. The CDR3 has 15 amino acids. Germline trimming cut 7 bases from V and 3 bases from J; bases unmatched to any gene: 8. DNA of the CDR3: TGTGCCAGCACTTTGGGTGGACAGGGCTACAATGAGCAGTTCTTC. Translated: CASTLGGQGYNEQFF.

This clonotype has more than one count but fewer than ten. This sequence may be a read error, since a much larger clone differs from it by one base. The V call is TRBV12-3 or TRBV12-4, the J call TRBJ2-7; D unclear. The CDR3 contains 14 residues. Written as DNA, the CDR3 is TGTGCCAGCAGCCCGGCTGGAAGACACGGCGAGCGGTACTTC. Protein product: CASSPAGRHGERYF.

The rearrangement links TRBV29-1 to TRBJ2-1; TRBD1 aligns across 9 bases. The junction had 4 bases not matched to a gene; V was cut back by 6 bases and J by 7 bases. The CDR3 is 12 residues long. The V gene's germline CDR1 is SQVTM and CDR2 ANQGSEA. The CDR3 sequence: CSVRQGVNEQFF. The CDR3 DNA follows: TGCAGCGTCAGACAGGGGGTAAATGAGCAGTTCTTC.

CDR3 amino acids: CAISALLAGGDQPQHF. CDR3 in DNA: TGTGCCATCAGTGCCCTACTAGCGGGGGGGGATCAGCCCCAGCATTTT. The chain joins TRBV10-3 to TRBJ1-5; weak D call: TRBD1 (5 bases). CDR1 is ENHRY and CDR2 is SYGVKD in the germline V gene. The CDR3 totals 16 residues. Trimming cost V 4 bases and J 5 bases, with 18 bases left between them.

CDR3 region: CSARWTSGNNEQFF. CDR3 DNA sequence: TGCAGTGCTAGATGGACTAGCGGAAACAATGAGCAGTTCTTC. The chain recombines TRBV20-1 with TRBJ2-1; 10 nucleotides line up with TRBD2. Germline lookup yields CDR1 DFQATT and CDR2 SNEGSKA (reference sequence). CDR3 length: 14 residues. V lost 2 bases and J lost 5; bases outside the gene matches: 3.

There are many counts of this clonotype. The CDR3 DNA reads as TGCAGTGCATCCGGGACTAACTATGGCTACACCTTC. Translation: CSASGTNYGYTF. This chain uses TRBV20-1 with TRBJ1-2, with no clear D. The germline V and J ends were trimmed by 6 bases and 0 bases, with 8 bases remaining between them. Per germline, CDR1 DFQATT and CDR2 SNEGSKA (reference sequence). This CDR3 is built from 12 residues.

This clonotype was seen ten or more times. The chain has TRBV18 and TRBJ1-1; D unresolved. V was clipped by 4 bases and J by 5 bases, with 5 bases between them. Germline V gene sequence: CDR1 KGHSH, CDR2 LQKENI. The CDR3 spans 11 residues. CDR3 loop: CASSRETEAFF. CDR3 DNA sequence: TGTGCCAGCTCACGAGAGACTGAAGCTTTCTTT.

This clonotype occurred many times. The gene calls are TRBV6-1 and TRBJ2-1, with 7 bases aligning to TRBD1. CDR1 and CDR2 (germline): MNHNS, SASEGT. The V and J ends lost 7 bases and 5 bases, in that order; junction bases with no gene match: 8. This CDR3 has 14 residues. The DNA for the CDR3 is TGTGCCAGCAAACCCTGGACAGGAGACAATGAGCAGTTCTTC. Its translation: CASKPWTGDNEQFF.

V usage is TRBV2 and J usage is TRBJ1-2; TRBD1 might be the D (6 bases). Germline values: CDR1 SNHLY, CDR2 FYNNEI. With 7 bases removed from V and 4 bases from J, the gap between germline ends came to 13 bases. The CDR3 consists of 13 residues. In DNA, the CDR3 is TGTGCCAGCAAAAGGACAGCCGTCTATGGCTACACCTTC. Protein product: CASKRTAVYGYTF.

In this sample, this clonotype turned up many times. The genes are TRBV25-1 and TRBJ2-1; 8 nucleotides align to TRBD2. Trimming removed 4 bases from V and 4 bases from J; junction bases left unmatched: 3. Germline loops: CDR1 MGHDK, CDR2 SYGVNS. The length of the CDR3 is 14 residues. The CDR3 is CASSGIAGYNEQFF. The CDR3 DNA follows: TGTGCCAGCAGTGGAATAGCGGGATACAATGAGCAGTTCTTC.

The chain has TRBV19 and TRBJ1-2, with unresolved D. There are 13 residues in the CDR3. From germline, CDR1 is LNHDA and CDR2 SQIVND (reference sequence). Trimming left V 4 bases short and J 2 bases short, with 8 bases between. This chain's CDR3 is CASSNARNYGYTF. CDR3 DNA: TGTGCCAGTAGTAATGCCAGAAACTATGGCTACACCTTC.

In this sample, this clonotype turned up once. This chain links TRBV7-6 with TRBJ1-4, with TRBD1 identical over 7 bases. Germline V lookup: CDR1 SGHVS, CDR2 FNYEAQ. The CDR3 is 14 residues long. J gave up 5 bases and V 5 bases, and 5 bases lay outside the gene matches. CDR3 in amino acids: CASSRTGSNEKLFF. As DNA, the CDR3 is TGTGCCAGCAGCCGGACAGGTAGCAATGAAAAACTGTTTTTT.